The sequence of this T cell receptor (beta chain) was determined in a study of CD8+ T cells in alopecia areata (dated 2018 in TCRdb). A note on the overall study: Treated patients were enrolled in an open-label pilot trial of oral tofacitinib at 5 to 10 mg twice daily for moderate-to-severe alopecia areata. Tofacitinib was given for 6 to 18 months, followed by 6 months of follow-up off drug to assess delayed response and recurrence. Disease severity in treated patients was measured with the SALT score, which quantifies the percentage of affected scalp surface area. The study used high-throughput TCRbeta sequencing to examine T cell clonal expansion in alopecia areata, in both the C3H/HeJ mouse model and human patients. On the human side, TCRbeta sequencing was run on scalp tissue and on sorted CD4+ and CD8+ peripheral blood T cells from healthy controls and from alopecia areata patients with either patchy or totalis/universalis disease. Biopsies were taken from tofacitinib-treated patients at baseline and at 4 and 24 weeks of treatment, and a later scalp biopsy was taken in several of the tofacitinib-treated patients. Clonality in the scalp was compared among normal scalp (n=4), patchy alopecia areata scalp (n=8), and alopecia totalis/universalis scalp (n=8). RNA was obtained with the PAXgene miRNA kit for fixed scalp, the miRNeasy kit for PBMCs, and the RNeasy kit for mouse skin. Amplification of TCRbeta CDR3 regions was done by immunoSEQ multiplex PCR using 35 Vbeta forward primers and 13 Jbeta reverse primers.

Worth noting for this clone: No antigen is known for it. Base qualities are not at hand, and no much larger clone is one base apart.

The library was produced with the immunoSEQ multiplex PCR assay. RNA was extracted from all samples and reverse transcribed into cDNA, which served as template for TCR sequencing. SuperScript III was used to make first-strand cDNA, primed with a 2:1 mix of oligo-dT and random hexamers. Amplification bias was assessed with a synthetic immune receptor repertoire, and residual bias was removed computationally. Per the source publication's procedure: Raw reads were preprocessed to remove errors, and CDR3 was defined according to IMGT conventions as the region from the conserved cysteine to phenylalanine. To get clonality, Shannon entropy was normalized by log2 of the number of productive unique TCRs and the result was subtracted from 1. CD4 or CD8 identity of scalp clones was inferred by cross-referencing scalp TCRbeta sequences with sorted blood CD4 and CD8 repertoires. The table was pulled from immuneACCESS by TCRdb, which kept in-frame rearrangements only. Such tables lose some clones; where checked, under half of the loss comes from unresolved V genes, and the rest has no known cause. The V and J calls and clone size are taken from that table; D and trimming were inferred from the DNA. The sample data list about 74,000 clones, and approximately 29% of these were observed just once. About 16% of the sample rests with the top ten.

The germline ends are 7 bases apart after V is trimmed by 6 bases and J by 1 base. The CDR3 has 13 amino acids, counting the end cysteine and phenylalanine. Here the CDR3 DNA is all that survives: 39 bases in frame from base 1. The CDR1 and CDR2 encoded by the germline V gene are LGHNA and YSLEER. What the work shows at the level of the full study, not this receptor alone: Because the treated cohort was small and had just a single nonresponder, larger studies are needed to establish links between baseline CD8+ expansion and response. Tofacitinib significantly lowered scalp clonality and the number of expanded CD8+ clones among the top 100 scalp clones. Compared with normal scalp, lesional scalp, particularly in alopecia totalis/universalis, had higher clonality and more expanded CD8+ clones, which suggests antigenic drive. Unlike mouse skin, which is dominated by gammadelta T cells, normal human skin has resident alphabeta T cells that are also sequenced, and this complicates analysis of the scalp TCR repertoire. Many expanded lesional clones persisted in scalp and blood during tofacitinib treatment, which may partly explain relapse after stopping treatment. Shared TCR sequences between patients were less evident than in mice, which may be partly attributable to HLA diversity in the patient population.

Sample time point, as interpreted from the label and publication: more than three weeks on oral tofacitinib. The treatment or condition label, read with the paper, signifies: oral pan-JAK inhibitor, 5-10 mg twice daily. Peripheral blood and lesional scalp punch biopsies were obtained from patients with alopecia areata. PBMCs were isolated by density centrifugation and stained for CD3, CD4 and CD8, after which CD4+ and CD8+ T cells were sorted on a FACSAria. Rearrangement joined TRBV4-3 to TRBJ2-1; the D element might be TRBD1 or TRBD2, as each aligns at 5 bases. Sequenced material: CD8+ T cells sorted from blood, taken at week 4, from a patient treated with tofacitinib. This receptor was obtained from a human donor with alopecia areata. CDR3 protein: CASRGESYNEQFF. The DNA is TGCGCCAGCAGAGGGGAGTCCTACAATGAGCAGTTCTTC.